This T cell receptor (beta chain) was identified in a study of identical twins. A note on this clonotype: Its specificity is not known.

The germline CDR1 and CDR2 sequences are LGHNA and YNFKEQ. V dropped 0 bases and J dropped 0 bases, with 12 bases sitting between them. The CDR3 sequence is 16 residues long. Notes on the study in general: Twin-shared out-of-frame alpha sequences were enriched for low generation probability. In zero-insertion analyses, partial confounding could arise from invariant MAIT and iNKT cells. Findings came from cross-sectional statistics, without long-term follow-up of donors.

Unique molecular identifiers were in the cDNA, with template-switch universal primer binding. TCRdb reanalysed the 5' RACE reads using MiXCR and keeps one entry per CDR3 protein. The table includes about 720,000 distinct CDR3 sequences, 8.5% to 9.5% detected once. This sample also belongs to another study, concerning yellow fever vaccine responses in identical twins.

The chain carries TRBV4-2 and TRBJ2-7; D is possibly TRBD2 (5 bases). This TCR came from a woman younger than 30 in good health. The sequencing sample was made of PBMCs. The CDR3 bases are TGTGCCAGCAGCCAAGATTCCGTGGGGAGCTCCTACGAGCAGTACTTC. This translates into CASSQDSVGSSYEQYF.